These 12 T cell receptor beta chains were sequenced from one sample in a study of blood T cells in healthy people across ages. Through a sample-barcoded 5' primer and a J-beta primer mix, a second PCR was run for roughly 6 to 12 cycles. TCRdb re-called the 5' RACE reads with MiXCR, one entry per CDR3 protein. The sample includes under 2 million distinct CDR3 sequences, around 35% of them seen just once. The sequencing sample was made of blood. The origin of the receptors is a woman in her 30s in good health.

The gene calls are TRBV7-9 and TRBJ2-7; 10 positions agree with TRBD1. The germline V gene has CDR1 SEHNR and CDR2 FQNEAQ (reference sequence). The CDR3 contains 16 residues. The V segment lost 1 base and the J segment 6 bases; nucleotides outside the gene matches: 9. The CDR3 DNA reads TGTGCCAGCAGCTTAGAACCGGAGGACAGGGGGAGCGAGCAGTACTTC. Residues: CASSLEPEDRGSEQYF. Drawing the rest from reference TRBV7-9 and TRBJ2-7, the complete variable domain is DTGVSQNPRHKITKRGQNVTFRCDPISEHNRLYWYRQTLGQGPEFLTYFQNEAQLEKSRLLSDRFSAERPKGSFSTLEIQRTEQGDSAMYLCASSLEPEDRGSEQYFGPGTRLTVT.

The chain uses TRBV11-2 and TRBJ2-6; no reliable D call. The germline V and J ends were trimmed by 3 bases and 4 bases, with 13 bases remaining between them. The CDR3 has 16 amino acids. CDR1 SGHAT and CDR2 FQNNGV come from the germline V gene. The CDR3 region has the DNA TGTGCCAGCAGCTTTAGACATCAGTCCGGGGCCAACGTCCTGACTTTC. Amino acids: CASSFRHQSGANVLTF.

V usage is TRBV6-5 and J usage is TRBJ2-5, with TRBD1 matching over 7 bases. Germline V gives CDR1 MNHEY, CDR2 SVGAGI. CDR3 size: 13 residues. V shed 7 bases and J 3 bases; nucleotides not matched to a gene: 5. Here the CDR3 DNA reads TGTGCCAGCAAGAGACAGGGTAAAGAGACCCAGTACTTC. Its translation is CASKRQGKETQYF.

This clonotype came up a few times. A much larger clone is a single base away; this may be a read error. DNA of the CDR3: TGCAGTGCTAGAGAGGGGGCAGGGGCCCAAGAGACCCAGTACTTC. Translated, it gives CSAREGAGAQETQYF. The chain carries TRBV20-1 and TRBJ2-5; possible D gene TRBD1, 6 bases. The germline CDR1 and CDR2 sequences are DFQATT and SNEGSKA (reference sequence). The CDR3 sequence is 15 residues long. V lost 0 bases and J lost 1, with 12 bases in between.

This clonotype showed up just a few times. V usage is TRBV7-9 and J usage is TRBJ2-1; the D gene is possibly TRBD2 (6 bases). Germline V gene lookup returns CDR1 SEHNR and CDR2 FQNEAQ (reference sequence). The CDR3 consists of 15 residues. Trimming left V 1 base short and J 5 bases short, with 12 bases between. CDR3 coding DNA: TGTGCCAGCAGCTTAGTACAGCGGGCTGACAATGAGCAGTTCTTC. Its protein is CASSLVQRADNEQFF.

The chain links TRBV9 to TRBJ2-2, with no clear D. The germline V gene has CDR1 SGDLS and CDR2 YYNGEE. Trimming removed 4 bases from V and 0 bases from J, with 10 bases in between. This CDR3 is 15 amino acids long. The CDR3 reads CASSPRHANTGELFF. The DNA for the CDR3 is TGTGCCAGCAGCCCGAGGCACGCGAACACCGGGGAGCTGTTTTTT.

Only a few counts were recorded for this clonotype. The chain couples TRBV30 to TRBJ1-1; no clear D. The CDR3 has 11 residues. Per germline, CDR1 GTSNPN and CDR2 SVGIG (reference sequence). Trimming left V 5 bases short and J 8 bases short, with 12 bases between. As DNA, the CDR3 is TGTGCCTGGGTACAACACTTCGAAGCTTTCTTT. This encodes CAWVQHFEAFF. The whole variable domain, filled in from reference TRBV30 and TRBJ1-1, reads SQTIHQWPATLVQPVGSPLSLECTVEGTSNPNLYWYRQAAGRGLQLLFYSVGIGQISSEVPQNLSASRPQDRQFILSSKKLLLSDSGFYLCAWVQHFEAFFGQGTRLTVV.

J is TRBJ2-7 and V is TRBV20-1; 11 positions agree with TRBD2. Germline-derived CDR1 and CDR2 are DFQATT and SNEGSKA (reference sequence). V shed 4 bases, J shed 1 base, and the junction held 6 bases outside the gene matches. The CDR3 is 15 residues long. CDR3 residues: CSATKTSGASYEQYF. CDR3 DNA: TGCAGTGCTACCAAGACTAGCGGGGCTTCCTACGAGCAGTACTTC.

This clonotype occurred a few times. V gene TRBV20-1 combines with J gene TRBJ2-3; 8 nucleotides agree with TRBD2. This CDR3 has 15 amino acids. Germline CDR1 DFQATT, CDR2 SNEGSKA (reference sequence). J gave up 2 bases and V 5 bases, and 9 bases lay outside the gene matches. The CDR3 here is CSASWGTRFTDTQYF. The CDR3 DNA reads TGCAGTGCTTCCTGGGGGACTAGATTCACAGATACGCAGTATTTT.

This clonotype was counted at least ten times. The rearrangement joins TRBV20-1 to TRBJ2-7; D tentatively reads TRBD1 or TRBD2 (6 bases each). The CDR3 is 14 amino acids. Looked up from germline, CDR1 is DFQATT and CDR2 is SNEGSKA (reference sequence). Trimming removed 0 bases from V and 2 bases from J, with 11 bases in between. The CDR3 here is CSARDLRGAYEQYF. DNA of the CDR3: TGCAGTGCTAGAGATCTAAGGGGGGCCTACGAGCAGTACTTC.

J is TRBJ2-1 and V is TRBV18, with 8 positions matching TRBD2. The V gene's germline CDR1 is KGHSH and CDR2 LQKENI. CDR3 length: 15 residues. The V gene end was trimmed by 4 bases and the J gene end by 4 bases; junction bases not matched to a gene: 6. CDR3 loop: CASSRLAQGYNEQFF. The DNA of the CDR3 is TGTGCCAGCTCACGACTAGCGCAGGGATACAATGAGCAGTTCTTC.

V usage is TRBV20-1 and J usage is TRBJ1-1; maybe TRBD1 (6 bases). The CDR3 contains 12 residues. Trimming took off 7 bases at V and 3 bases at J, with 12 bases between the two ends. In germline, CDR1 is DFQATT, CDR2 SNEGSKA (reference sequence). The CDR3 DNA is TGCAGTGGGGCTAGGGGGGACACTGAAGCTTTCTTT. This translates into CSGARGDTEAFF.